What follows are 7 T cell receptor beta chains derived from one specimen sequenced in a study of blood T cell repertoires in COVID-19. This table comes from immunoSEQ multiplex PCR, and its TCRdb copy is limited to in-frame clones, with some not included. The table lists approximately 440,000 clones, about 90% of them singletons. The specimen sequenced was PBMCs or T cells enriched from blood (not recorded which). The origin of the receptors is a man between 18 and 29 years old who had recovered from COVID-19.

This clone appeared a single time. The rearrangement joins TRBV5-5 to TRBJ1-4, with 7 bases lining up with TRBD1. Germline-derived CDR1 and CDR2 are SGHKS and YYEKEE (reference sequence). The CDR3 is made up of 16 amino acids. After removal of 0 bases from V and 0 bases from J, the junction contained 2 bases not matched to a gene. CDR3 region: CASSLGTGTTNEKLFF. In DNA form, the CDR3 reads TGTGCCAGCAGCTTGGGGACAGGAACAACTAATGAAAAACTGTTTTTT. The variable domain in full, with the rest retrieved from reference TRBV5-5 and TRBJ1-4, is DAGVTQSPTHLIKTRGQQVTLRCSPISGHKSVSWYQQVLGQGPQFIFQYYEKEERGRGNFPDRFSARQFPNYSSELNVNALLLGDSALYLCASSLGTGTTNEKLFFGSGTQLSVL.

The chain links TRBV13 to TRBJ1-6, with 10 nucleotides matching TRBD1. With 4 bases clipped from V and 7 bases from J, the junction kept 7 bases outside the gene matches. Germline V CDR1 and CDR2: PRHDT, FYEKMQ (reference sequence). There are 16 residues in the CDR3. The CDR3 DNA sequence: TGTGCCAGCAGCTACCGGACAGGGGGAAGAAATTCACCCCTCCACTTT. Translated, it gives CASSYRTGGRNSPLHF.

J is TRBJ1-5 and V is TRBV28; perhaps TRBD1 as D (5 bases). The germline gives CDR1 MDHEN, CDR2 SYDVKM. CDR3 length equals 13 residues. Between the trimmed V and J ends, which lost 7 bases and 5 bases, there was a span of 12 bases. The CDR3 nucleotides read TGTGCCAGCAAACGGGGGACTTATCAGCCCCAGCATTTT. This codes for CASKRGTYQPQHF. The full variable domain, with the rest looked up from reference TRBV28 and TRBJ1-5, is DVKVTQSSRYLVKRTGEKVFLECVQDMDHENMFWYRQDPGLGLRLIYFSYDVKMKEKGDIPEGYSVSREKKERFSLILESASTNQTSMYLCASKRGTYQPQHFGDGTRLSIL.

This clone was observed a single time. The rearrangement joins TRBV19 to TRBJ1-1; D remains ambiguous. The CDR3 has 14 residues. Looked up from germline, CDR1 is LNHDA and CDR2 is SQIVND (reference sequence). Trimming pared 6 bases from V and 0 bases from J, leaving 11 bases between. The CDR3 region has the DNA TGTGCCAGTAGAGTGTCAGGCATGAACACTGAAGCTTTCTTT. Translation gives CASRVSGMNTEAFF.

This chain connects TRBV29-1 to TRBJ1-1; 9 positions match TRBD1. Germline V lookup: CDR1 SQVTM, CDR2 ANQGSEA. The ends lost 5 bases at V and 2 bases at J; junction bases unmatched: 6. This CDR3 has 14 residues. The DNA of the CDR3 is TGCAGCGTTAGCGGACAGGGGCCCAACACTGAAGCTTTCTTT. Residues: CSVSGQGPNTEAFF.

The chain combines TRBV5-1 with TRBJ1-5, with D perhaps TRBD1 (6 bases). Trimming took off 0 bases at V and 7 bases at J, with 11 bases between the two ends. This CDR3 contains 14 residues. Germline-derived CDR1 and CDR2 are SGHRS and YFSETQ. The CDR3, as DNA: TGCGCCAGCAGCTTGGACGGGACAAACCAGCCCCAGCATTTT. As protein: CASSLDGTNQPQHF.

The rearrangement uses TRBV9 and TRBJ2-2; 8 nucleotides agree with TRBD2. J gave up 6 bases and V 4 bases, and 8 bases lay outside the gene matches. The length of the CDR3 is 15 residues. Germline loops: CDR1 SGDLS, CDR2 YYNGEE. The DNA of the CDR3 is TGTGCCAGCAGCCAAGGGACTAGTGGTGCCGGGGAGCTGTTTTTT. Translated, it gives CASSQGTSGAGELFF. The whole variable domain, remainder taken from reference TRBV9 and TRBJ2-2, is DSGVTQTPKHLITATGQRVTLRCSPRSGDLSVYWYQQSLDQGLQFLIQYYNGEERAKGNILERFSAQQFPDLHSELNLSSLELGDSALYFCASSQGTSGAGELFFGEGSRLTVL.